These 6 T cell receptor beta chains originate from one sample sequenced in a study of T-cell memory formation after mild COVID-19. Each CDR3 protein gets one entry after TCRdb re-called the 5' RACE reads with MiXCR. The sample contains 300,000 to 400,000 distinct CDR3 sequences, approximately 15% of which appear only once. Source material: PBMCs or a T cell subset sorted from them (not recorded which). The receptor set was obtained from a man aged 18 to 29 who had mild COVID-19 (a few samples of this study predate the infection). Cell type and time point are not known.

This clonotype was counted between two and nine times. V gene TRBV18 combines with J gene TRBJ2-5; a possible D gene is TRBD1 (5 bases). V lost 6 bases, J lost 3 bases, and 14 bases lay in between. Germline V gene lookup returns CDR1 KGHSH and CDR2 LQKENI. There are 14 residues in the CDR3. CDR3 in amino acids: CASSPRVGEETQYF. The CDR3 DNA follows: TGTGCCAGCTCCCCCAGGGTTGGCGAAGAGACCCAGTACTTC.

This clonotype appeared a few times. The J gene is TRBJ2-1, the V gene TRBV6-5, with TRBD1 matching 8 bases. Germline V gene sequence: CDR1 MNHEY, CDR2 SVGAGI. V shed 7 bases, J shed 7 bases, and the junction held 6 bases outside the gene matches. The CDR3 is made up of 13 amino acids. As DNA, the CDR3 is TGTGCCAGCACTCAATACAGGGGGAATGAGCAGTTCTTC. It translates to CASTQYRGNEQFF.

CDR3 coding DNA: TGTGCCAGCAGGAGGGACCTAAACTATGGCTACACCTTC. It codes for CASRRDLNYGYTF. The V call is TRBV6-2 or TRBV6-3, the J call TRBJ1-2, with D maybe TRBD1 (5 bases). Germline loops: CDR1 MNHEY, CDR2 SVGEGT. Trimming stripped 6 bases from V and 2 bases from J, with 10 bases between. This CDR3 has 13 residues.

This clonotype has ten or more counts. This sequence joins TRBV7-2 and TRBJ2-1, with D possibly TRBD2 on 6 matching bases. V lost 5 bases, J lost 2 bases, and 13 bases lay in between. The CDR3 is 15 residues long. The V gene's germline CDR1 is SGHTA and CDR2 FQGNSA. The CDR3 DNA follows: TGTGCCAGCAGCCCCATAGCGGCGGCCTACAATGAGCAGTTCTTC. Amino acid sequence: CASSPIAAAYNEQFF.

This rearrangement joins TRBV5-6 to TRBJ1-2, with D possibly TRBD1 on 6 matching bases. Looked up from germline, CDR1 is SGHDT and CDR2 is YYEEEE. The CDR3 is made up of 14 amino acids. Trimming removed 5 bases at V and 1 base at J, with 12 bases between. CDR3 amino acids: CASSPVDSNYGYTF. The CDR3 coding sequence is TGTGCCAGCAGTCCAGTGGACAGTAACTATGGCTACACCTTC.

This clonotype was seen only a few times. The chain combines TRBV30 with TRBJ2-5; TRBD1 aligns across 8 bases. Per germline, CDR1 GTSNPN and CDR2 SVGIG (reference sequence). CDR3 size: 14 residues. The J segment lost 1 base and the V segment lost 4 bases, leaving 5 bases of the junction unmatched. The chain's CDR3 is CAWTTGTGQETQYF. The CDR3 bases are TGTGCCTGGACAACCGGGACAGGCCAAGAGACCCAGTACTTC.